This is a list of T cell receptor beta chains from one sample in a study of breast tumors, draining lymph nodes, adjacent tissues. TCRdb re-called the multiplex PCR reads through MiXCR, storing one row per CDR3 protein. Altogether under 250,000 distinct CDR3 sequences are present, roughly 32% being singletons, with the ten largest covering 1.1% to 1.5%. The sequenced sample consisted of axillary lymph node tissue. These receptors all come from a female donor with breast cancer. Some clones in this sample may be carry-over from other donors' samples. The CDR3 runs from the conserved cysteine through the conserved F or W. The order of the fields is J gene, V gene, D gene, clone size, CDR3 DNA, CDR3 protein. A D gene is named only where the DNA matches it firmly. Not every row has a clone size; where given, it reads once, few, many or a size class.

J: TRBJ1-4
V: TRBV28
D: NA
size: few
DNA: TGTGCCAGCACTCCTGGCGGGGCCCAAAGCGAAAAACTGTTTTTT
CDR3: CASTPGGAQSEKLFF

J: TRBJ2-5
V: TRBV6-5
D: NA
size: many
DNA: TGTGCCAGCAGTGGGAACAGGCAAGAGACCCAGTACTTC
CDR3: CASSGNRQETQYF

J: TRBJ2-1
V: TRBV20-1
D: TRBD2
size: many
DNA: TGCAGTGCTAGAGCTAGGGGGGGGGTAGCGGGAGACCGGTTCTTC
CDR3: CSARARGGVAGDRFF

J: TRBJ2-3
V: TRBV5-1
D: NA
size: NA
DNA: TGCGCCAGCAGGTTTAGCTCCGATACGCGCTATTTT
CDR3: CASRFSSDTRYF

J: TRBJ2-5
V: TRBV20-1
D: NA
size: NA
DNA: TGCAGTGCTAGAAGCGGGGAGACCCAGTACTTC
CDR3: CSARSGETQYF

J: TRBJ2-5
V: TRBV7-8
D: TRBD2
size: NA
DNA: TGTGCCAGCAGCACGCGAAGCGGGACTCTCCGGGAGACCCAGTACTTC
CDR3: CASSTRSGTLRETQYF

J: TRBJ1-2
V: TRBV19
D: NA
size: many
DNA: TGTGCCAGTAGTTCAGGCCCCGCACGGGGGAACTATGGCTACACCTTC
CDR3: CASSSGPARGNYGYTF

J: TRBJ2-7
V: TRBV2
D: NA
size: many
DNA: TGTGCCAGCAGTGACTGGGGGGTCGTTCAGGACGAGCAGTACTTC
CDR3: CASSDWGVVQDEQYF

J: TRBJ2-7
V: TRBV4-3
D: TRBD1
size: many
DNA: TGCGCCAGCAGCCAAGATGGGGGACAGGGGGCTAGGGGGCAGTACTTC
CDR3: CASSQDGGQGARGQYF

J: TRBJ2-2
V: TRBV27
D: TRBD2
size: many
DNA: TGTGCCAGCAGTTCCCAGCGGGAGTTCGGGGAGCTGTTTTTT
CDR3: CASSSQREFGELFF

J: TRBJ2-5
V: TRBV5-4
D: NA
size: many
DNA: TGTGCCAGCAGCACCCCAGCGGCAGGGAGAGTGAGGGAGACCCAGTACTTC
CDR3: CASSTPAAGRVRETQYF

J: TRBJ1-1
V: TRBV7-3
D: TRBD1
size: NA
DNA: TGTGCCAGCAGCTTAGCAGGGGGGAACACTGAAGCTTTCTTT
CDR3: CASSLAGGNTEAFF

J: TRBJ2-2
V: TRBV12-3/TRBV12-4
D: TRBD2
size: many
DNA: TGTGCCAGCAGTCCCAGCGGGAGGGTCGGGGAGCTGTTTTTT
CDR3: CASSPSGRVGELFF

J: TRBJ2-3
V: TRBV7-6
D: TRBD2
size: once
DNA: TGTGCCGGCAGCTTAGCGGGGGGAGATACGCAGTATTTT
CDR3: CAGSLAGGDTQYF

J: TRBJ2-7
V: TRBV20-1
D: TRBD2
size: NA
DNA: TGCAGTGCTATAGCGGGAGGGCCGGTGGACGAGCAGTACTTC
CDR3: CSAIAGGPVDEQYF

J: TRBJ2-7
V: TRBV2
D: NA
size: many
DNA: TGTGCCAGCAGTGCGATGGACAATCTGAACCCCTACGAGCAGTACTTC
CDR3: CASSAMDNLNPYEQYF

J: TRBJ2-2
V: TRBV5-1
D: NA
size: many
DNA: TGCGCCAGCAGCTCCAAGGTAACCGGGGAGCTGTTTTTT
CDR3: CASSSKVTGELFF

J: TRBJ2-1
V: TRBV9
D: NA
size: many
DNA: TGTGCCAGCAGCGTAGCCTCGGGAGTGAATGAGCAGTTCTTC
CDR3: CASSVASGVNEQFF

J: TRBJ1-1
V: TRBV20-1
D: NA
size: once
DNA: TGCAGTGCTAGTGAGGCCGTGGGGGGGATTAGGTCTGAAGCTTTCTTT
CDR3: CSASEAVGGIRSEAFF

J: TRBJ2-7
V: TRBV7-2
D: NA
size: few
DNA: TGTGCCAGCAGCTTGAGGTCAACCTCCTACGGGCAGTACTTC
CDR3: CASSLRSTSYGQYF

J: TRBJ2-1
V: TRBV7-9
D: TRBD2
size: NA
DNA: TGTGCCAGCAGCTTAAGGGGTAGCGGGAGCGATGAGCAGTTCTTC
CDR3: CASSLRGSGSDEQFF

J: TRBJ2-3
V: TRBV2
D: TRBD2
size: NA
DNA: TGTGCCAGGACACCTGACCTAGCGGGAGCTCCAGATACGCAGTATTTT
CDR3: CARTPDLAGAPDTQYF

J: TRBJ1-5
V: TRBV12-3/TRBV12-4
D: TRBD1
size: many
DNA: TGTGCCAGCAGCCCTGGGGGGACAGGGTCCTTTAGCAATCAGCCCCAGCATTTT
CDR3: CASSPGGTGSFSNQPQHF

J: TRBJ2-1
V: TRBV24-1
D: TRBD1
size: many
DNA: TGTGCCACCAGCATCGACAGGGCCAACTCCTACAATGAGCAGTTCTTC
CDR3: CATSIDRANSYNEQFF

J: TRBJ1-4
V: TRBV20-1
D: NA
size: many
DNA: TGCAGTGCTAGACCAGCCGGGGCGGATAATAATGAAAAACTGTTTTTT
CDR3: CSARPAGADNNEKLFF

J: TRBJ2-1
V: TRBV2
D: TRBD2
size: many
DNA: TGTGCCAGCACTTTAGCGGGGAAAAACAATAAGCAGTTCTTC
CDR3: CASTLAGKNNKQFF

J: TRBJ2-1
V: TRBV11-2
D: NA
size: NA
DNA: TGTGCCAGCAGCCTCGTTAGGGGAGTCTACAATGAGCAGTTCTTC
CDR3: CASSLVRGVYNEQFF

J: TRBJ1-2
V: TRBV11-2
D: NA
size: NA
DNA: TGTGCCAGCAGCTTGTCCCAGGGTTATGGCTACACCTTC
CDR3: CASSLSQGYGYTF

J: TRBJ2-2
V: TRBV20-1
D: TRBD2
size: many
DNA: TGCAGTGCTAGAGATACTAGCGGGAGGGCCTACGGGGAGCTGTTTTTT
CDR3: CSARDTSGRAYGELFF

J: TRBJ1-2
V: TRBV7-2
D: NA
size: many
DNA: TGTGCCAGCAGCTTAGTGCGGGCAGAGAACTATGGCTACACCTTC
CDR3: CASSLVRAENYGYTF

J: TRBJ1-2
V: TRBV4-3
D: NA
size: NA
DNA: TGCGCCAGCAGCCAAGATCTTGGGGGCGACTATGGCTACACCTTC
CDR3: CASSQDLGGDYGYTF

J: TRBJ2-5
V: TRBV20-1
D: NA
size: many
DNA: TGCAGTGCTCGAGCGGGCAGGGTTAAGACCCAGTACTTC
CDR3: CSARAGRVKTQYF

J: TRBJ2-3
V: TRBV6-1
D: NA
size: NA
DNA: TGTGCCAGCAGTGAAGTTTCAACGGGAGCGGGCGATACGCAGTATTTT
CDR3: CASSEVSTGAGDTQYF

J: TRBJ2-7
V: TRBV6-6
D: TRBD1
size: many
DNA: TGTGCCAGCAGGGGGGACAGGGTGGAGGAGCAGTACTTC
CDR3: CASRGDRVEEQYF

J: TRBJ2-4
V: TRBV20-1
D: TRBD2
size: many
DNA: TGCAGTGCAGACAAAGCGGGGGCTGTAGCCAAAAACATTCAGTACTTC
CDR3: CSADKAGAVAKNIQYF

J: TRBJ2-5
V: TRBV3-1
D: NA
size: many
DNA: TGTGCCAGCAGCCAAGAGTCCGGGGCCGGGACCCAGTACTTC
CDR3: CASSQESGAGTQYF

J: TRBJ2-5
V: TRBV2
D: TRBD2
size: many
DNA: TGTGCCAGCACCGGACGGACTAGCGGGAGGGCCCTCCGGCAAGAGACCCAGTACTTC
CDR3: CASTGRTSGRALRQETQYF

J: TRBJ2-7
V: TRBV5-5
D: NA
size: many
DNA: TGTGCCAGCAGCCGACAGGACCTCTACGAGCAGTACTTC
CDR3: CASSRQDLYEQYF

J: TRBJ1-2
V: TRBV25-1
D: NA
size: NA
DNA: TGTGCCAGCAGTGCCCAGGGTTTGGGGGGGGCCTCTAACTATGGCTACACCTTC
CDR3: CASSAQGLGGASNYGYTF

J: TRBJ2-5
V: TRBV7-8
D: TRBD2
size: many
DNA: TGTGCCAGCAGCTTAAATCAACCGGGACTAGCCCAAGAGACCCAGTACTTC
CDR3: CASSLNQPGLAQETQYF

J: TRBJ2-1
V: TRBV5-1
D: NA
size: many
DNA: TGCGCCAGCAGCGCAACAGGGGGGGCCTACAATGAGCAGTTCTTC
CDR3: CASSATGGAYNEQFF

J: TRBJ1-1
V: TRBV2
D: NA
size: few
DNA: TGTGCCACGGTAGACAGCAGGAACACTGAAGCTTTCTTT
CDR3: CATVDSRNTEAFF

J: TRBJ2-1
V: TRBV4-2
D: NA
size: many
DNA: TGTGCCAGCAGCCAAGATGGGATAAAGCGGGACAATGAGCAGTTCTTC
CDR3: CASSQDGIKRDNEQFF